These 19 T cell receptor beta chains came from one sample sequenced in a study of blood T cell repertoires in COVID-19. Only in-frame clones appear in the TCRdb table, and some are missing; sequencing was by immunoSEQ multiplex PCR. The repertoire holds 90,000 or so clones, with 70% to 90% as singletons. Sequencing was done on a sample of peripheral blood. All receptors derive from a woman aged 60-70 years with COVID-19, enrolled during active disease.

The chain links TRBV2 to TRBJ2-2; 7 bases map to TRBD1. CDR3 length equals 14 residues. V shed 5 bases, J shed 6 bases, and the junction held 6 bases outside the gene matches. The germline gives CDR1 SNHLY, CDR2 FYNNEI. The CDR3 is CASSYGTAAGELFF. The DNA for the CDR3 is TGTGCCAGCAGTTATGGGACAGCGGCCGGGGAGCTGTTTTTT. The full variable domain, completed using reference TRBV2 and TRBJ2-2, is EPEVTQTPSHQVTQMGQEVILRCVPISNHLYFYWYRQILGQKVEFLVSFYNNEISEKSEIFDDQFSVERPDGSNFTLKIRSTKLEDSAMYFCASSYGTAAGELFFGEGSRLTVL.

This clone occurred once. This chain joins TRBV25-1 and TRBJ2-1; weak D call: TRBD1 (6 bases). Per germline, CDR1 MGHDK and CDR2 SYGVNS. Trimming stripped 2 bases from V and 3 bases from J, with 11 bases between. The CDR3 has 15 residues. The CDR3 here is CASSERGHYYNEQFF. CDR3 nucleotide sequence: TGTGCCAGCAGTGAACGGGGACACTACTACAATGAGCAGTTCTTC. Variable domain in full (rest from reference TRBV25-1 and TRBJ2-1): EADIYQTPRYLVIGTGKKITLECSQTMGHDKMYWYQQDPGMELHLIHYSYGVNSTEKGDLSSESTVSRIRTEHFPLTLESARPSHTSQYLCASSERGHYYNEQFFGPGTRLTVL.

The V and J genes are TRBV4-1 and TRBJ1-6; TRBD1 matches 7 bases. The CDR3 spans 18 residues. Germline V gene sequence: CDR1 MGHRA, CDR2 YSYEKL. V was pared by 1 base and J by 0 bases, with 6 bases of the junction left unmatched. The CDR3 nucleotides read TGCGCCAGCAGCCAAGCTACAGGGGAGAGCTCCTATAATTCACCCCTCCACTTT. Encoded protein: CASSQATGESSYNSPLHF.

The count of this clone is one. The genes are TRBV10-2 and TRBJ1-2, with 10 nucleotides matching TRBD1. The germline CDR1 and CDR2 sequences are WSHSY and SAAADI. This CDR3 has 18 residues. Unmatched junction bases numbered 16, after V lost 8 bases and J lost 1 base. CDR3 sequence reads: CASCGVRDRGPFNYGYTF. CDR3 nucleotides: TGCGCCAGCTGTGGGGTCCGGGACAGGGGTCCTTTTAACTATGGCTACACCTTC.

There are a few counts of this clone. This sequence joins TRBV2 and TRBJ2-7; TRBD1 matches 9 bases. The V segment lost 6 bases and the J segment 5 bases; nucleotides outside the gene matches: 5. The CDR3 has 13 residues. Germline V gene data show CDR1 as SNHLY and CDR2 as FYNNEI. This CDR3 reads CASRGQGSDEQYF. The CDR3 DNA sequence: TGTGCCAGCAGGGGACAGGGAAGTGACGAGCAGTACTTC. Together with reference TRBV2 and TRBJ2-7, the CDR3 gives the full variable domain: EPEVTQTPSHQVTQMGQEVILRCVPISNHLYFYWYRQILGQKVEFLVSFYNNEISEKSEIFDDQFSVERPDGSNFTLKIRSTKLEDSAMYFCASRGQGSDEQYFGPGTRLTVT.

The gene calls are TRBV5-1 and TRBJ2-3; 7 positions match TRBD1. The CDR3 is made up of 15 amino acids. Looked up from germline, CDR1 is SGHRS and CDR2 is YFSETQ. J was trimmed by 1 base and V by 5 bases; bases with no gene match: 7. The CDR3 reads CASRLQGYGTDTQYF. The DNA of the CDR3 is TGCGCCAGCAGACTACAGGGGTACGGCACAGATACGCAGTATTTT.

This sequence joins TRBV5-1 and TRBJ1-4, with 7 bases lining up with TRBD1. The germline V gene encodes CDR1 SGHRS and CDR2 YFSETQ. V gave up 4 bases and J gave up 8 bases; unmatched junction bases: 14. This CDR3 comprises 16 residues. The CDR3 region is CASSRGTDAPGEKLFF. In DNA, the CDR3 is TGCGCCAGCAGCCGGGGGACAGACGCGCCGGGAGAAAAACTGTTTTTT. The full variable domain, with the rest looked up from reference TRBV5-1 and TRBJ1-4, is KAGVTQTPRYLIKTRGQQVTLSCSPISGHRSVSWYQQTPGQGLQFLFEYFSETQRNKGNFPGRFSGRQFSNSRSEMNVSTLELGDSALYLCASSRGTDAPGEKLFFGSGTQLSVL.

This clone was detected only a few times. The J gene is TRBJ1-5, the V gene TRBV6-1; 10 positions agree with TRBD1. Trimming removed 1 base from V and 7 bases from J; junction bases left unmatched: 1. Germline CDR1 MNHNS, CDR2 SASEGT. This CDR3 comprises 14 residues. The CDR3 reads CASSEGQGAQPQHF. Here the CDR3 DNA reads TGTGCCAGCAGTGAAGGACAGGGGGCCCAGCCCCAGCATTTT.

This clone was seen just once. The chain combines TRBV4-1 with TRBJ1-1; 9 bases are shared with TRBD1. This CDR3 has 16 amino acids. After removal of 5 bases from V and 4 bases from J, the junction contained 11 bases not matched to a gene. In germline, CDR1 is MGHRA, CDR2 YSYEKL. The CDR3 region has the DNA TGCGCCAGCAGCACTATAATGACAGGGGGGTTCACTGAAGCTTTCTTT. It is translated as CASSTIMTGGFTEAFF.

The chain carries TRBV7-8 and TRBJ1-2; 10 bases line up with TRBD1. This CDR3 has 13 residues. Per germline, CDR1 SGHVS and CDR2 FQNEAQ. V trimming: 5 bases; J trimming: 8 bases; junction bases outside the gene matches: 5. The CDR3 spells CASSRGQGTGYTF. The DNA of the CDR3 is TGTGCCAGCAGCAGGGGACAGGGGACAGGCTACACCTTC.

V usage is TRBV29-1 and J usage is TRBJ1-1; D gene ambiguous. CDR3 length: 12 amino acids. In germline, CDR1 is SQVTM, CDR2 ANQGSEA. Trimming removed 5 bases from V and 5 bases from J, with 12 bases in between. CDR3 in amino acids: CSVIRGGTEAFF. CDR3 coding DNA: TGCAGCGTTATACGGGGAGGTACTGAAGCTTTCTTT.

This chain links TRBV6-5 with TRBJ2-3; no definite D call. Trimming shortened V by 0 bases and J by 6 bases, and 10 bases separated the two germline ends. The CDR3 spans 14 residues. Germline CDR1 and CDR2: MNHEY and SVGAGI. The CDR3 loop is CASSYSRYTDTQYF. The DNA of the CDR3 is TGTGCCAGCAGTTACTCGCGGTACACCGATACGCAGTATTTT.

The gene calls are TRBV28 and TRBJ1-5; D ambiguous. This CDR3 comprises 11 residues. CDR1 and CDR2 from the germline V gene are MDHEN and SYDVKM. V gave up 6 bases and J gave up 6 bases, with 6 bases separating them. The chain's CDR3 is CASSSRQPQHF. Here the CDR3 DNA reads TGTGCCAGCAGCTCCCGTCAGCCCCAGCATTTT.

V and J are TRBV5-1 and TRBJ2-7; tentatively, D is TRBD2 (6 bases). V lost 0 bases, J lost 6 bases, and 13 bases lay in between. The CDR3 loop spans 14 amino acids. Germline CDR1 SGHRS, CDR2 YFSETQ. The CDR3 spells CASSLVARRVEQYF. Written as DNA, the CDR3 is TGCGCCAGCAGCTTGGTGGCCCGGAGGGTCGAGCAGTACTTC.

This clone was detected once. V usage is TRBV5-4 and J usage is TRBJ2-2; TRBD1 agrees at 7 bases. This CDR3 has 16 amino acids. V trimming: 2 bases; J trimming: 2 bases; junction bases outside the gene matches: 6. Germline loops: CDR1 SGHNT, CDR2 YYREEE (reference sequence). CDR3 region: CASSLSGTANTGELFF. The DNA of the CDR3 is TGTGCCAGCAGCTTATCCGGGACAGCAAACACCGGGGAGCTGTTTTTT.

V is TRBV14 and J is TRBJ1-1, with a tentative D call TRBD1 (5 bases). Germline V lookup: CDR1 SGHDN, CDR2 FVKESK. V was clipped by 4 bases and J by 5 bases, with 14 bases between them. This CDR3 is 14 amino acids long. In DNA form, the CDR3 reads TGTGCCAGCAGCCTCGGGGGGTTGGAGACTGAAGCTTTCTTT. Translated, it gives CASSLGGLETEAFF.

This chain connects TRBV6-5 to TRBJ2-7, with D perhaps TRBD1 (5 bases). CDR3 size: 14 residues. Trimming left V 5 bases short and J 3 bases short, with 14 bases between. Looked up from germline, CDR1 is MNHEY and CDR2 is SVGAGI. The CDR3 DNA is TGTGCCAGCAGTCCGAACCCAGGGATCTACGAGCAGTACTTC. Protein product: CASSPNPGIYEQYF.

The chain has TRBV12-5 and TRBJ1-2; 10 bases map to TRBD1. With V trimmed by 3 bases and J by 3 bases, 4 bases remained unmatched. Germline assignment: CDR1 LGHNT and CDR2 FRNRAP. The CDR3 is made up of 15 amino acids. The DNA of the CDR3 is TGTGCTAGTGGTTTTATGACAGGGGGCGACTATGGCTACACCTTC. It is translated as CASGFMTGGDYGYTF.

The chain uses TRBV6-5 and TRBJ2-1; 9 bases fit TRBD1. This CDR3 is built from 15 residues. Germline V gene lookup returns CDR1 MNHEY and CDR2 SVGAGI. V shed 5 bases, J shed 3 bases, and the junction held 5 bases outside the gene matches. The CDR3 DNA reads TGTGCCAGCAGTCCCGGGACAGGGCTCTACAATGAGCAGTTCTTC. Encoded protein: CASSPGTGLYNEQFF.